This T cell receptor (beta chain) was recorded in a study of T cell responses to AZD1222 COVID-19 vaccine. At the level of the study: Investigators merged groups given second doses at roughly 4 or roughly 12 weeks.

As for this clone: What it binds is not known.

Regarding the study as a whole: The study found vaccine-associated CD4 TCRs spanning spike, dominant at 160-218 and 743-854. Baseline antibody screening turned up just a handful of seropositive AZD1222 recipients. White British ancestry dominated among donors, who included more females, and clonal diversity was possibly underestimated.

After removal of 6 bases from V and 2 bases from J, the junction contained 7 bases not matched to a gene. The V gene's germline CDR1 is SGHTA and CDR2 FQGNSA. The CDR3 covers 14 residues. Sequenced by immunoSEQ multiplex PCR; TCRdb stores in-frame clones only, minus some. The table records about 59,000 clones, roughly 84% of them present only once. Source: peripheral blood, taken on day 0 of AZD1222 vaccination. The source is an adult in good health. The rearrangement joins TRBV7-2 to TRBJ2-7; the match to TRBD1 covers 7 bases. CDR3 nucleotide sequence: TGTGCCAGCAGTTCTAACAGGGGAACCTACGAGCAGTACTTC. Amino acids: CASSSNRGTYEQYF.